The present T cell receptor (beta chain) was sequenced within a study of PD-L1 blockade in urothelial cancer. Trimming removed 0 bases from V and 5 bases from J, with 10 bases in between. Germline CDR1 SGHTA, CDR2 FQGNSA. CDR3 length equals 14 residues. Method: immunoSEQ multiplex PCR; TCRdb's copy keeps in-frame clones and lacks some. Among some 52,000 clones listed, approximately 75% were seen once. The input for sequencing was PBMCs, taken around atezolizumab (anti-PD-L1) treatment. The V gene is TRBV7-2, the J gene TRBJ2-5; D unclear. This receptor was taken from a man in his 70s with urothelial cancer. In DNA, the CDR3 is TGTGCCAGCAGCTTAGCTAGTGCTCGGGAGACCCAGTACTTC. Its protein product is CASSLASARETQYF.